These 18 T cell receptor beta chains came from one sample sequenced in a study of blood T cell repertoires in COVID-19. Repertoires were generated with immunoSEQ multiplex PCR, while TCRdb's copy carries only in-frame clones and drops some. This table holds 200,000 to 250,000 clones, about 89% found once. The sample comprised peripheral blood. The origin of the receptors is an older woman who had recovered from COVID-19.

This chain uses TRBV9 with TRBJ2-5, with a possible D match to TRBD2 (7 bases). The CDR3 consists of 17 residues. In germline, CDR1 is SGDLS, CDR2 YYNGEE. Trimming removed 0 bases at V and 4 bases at J, with 19 bases between. The CDR3 DNA reads as TGTGCCAGCAGCGTAGGAGTGGGCGGGGGCTGGGGAGAGACCCAGTACTTC. Encoded protein: CASSVGVGGGWGETQYF.

The V gene is TRBV28, the J gene TRBJ2-5; D remains ambiguous. Trimming cost V 6 bases and J 1 base, with 6 bases left between them. The CDR3 sequence is 12 residues long. Germline CDR1 MDHEN, CDR2 SYDVKM. CDR3: CASRYPQETQYF. The CDR3 DNA sequence: TGTGCCAGCAGATATCCCCAAGAGACCCAGTACTTC.

The chain combines TRBV11-1 with TRBJ2-2; D perhaps matches TRBD2 (5 bases). The CDR3 runs 15 residues. Trimming stripped 2 bases from V and 5 bases from J, with 12 bases between. Germline V gives CDR1 SGHAT, CDR2 FQDESV (reference sequence). The CDR3 sequence is CASSLRQSGTGELFF. Written as DNA, the CDR3 is TGTGCCAGCAGCTTACGGCAGTCGGGGACCGGGGAGCTGTTTTTT.

The chain uses TRBV6-7 and TRBJ2-7; D gene uncertain. TRBV6-7 is marked as an open reading frame, function uncertain. Trimming left V 6 bases short and J 5 bases short, with 17 bases between. This CDR3 has 14 amino acids. CDR3 nucleotide sequence: TGTGCCAGCAGCTGTCCTTCCTCCCCCCACGAGCAGTACTTC. This translates into CASSCPSSPHEQYF.

The chain links TRBV2 to TRBJ1-5; 8 positions match TRBD1. Germline CDR1 is SNHLY and CDR2 is FYNNEI. The trim removed 8 bases at V and 0 bases at J, leaving 15 bases unmatched. This CDR3 comprises 18 residues. CDR3 sequence reads: CASGNWGQADYSNQPQHF. Here the CDR3 DNA reads TGTGCCAGCGGAAACTGGGGACAGGCCGATTATAGCAATCAGCCCCAGCATTTT.

The chain employs TRBV19 and TRBJ1-2, with D possibly matching TRBD1 (5 bases). Germline-derived CDR1 and CDR2 are LNHDA and SQIVND (reference sequence). The CDR3 length is 15 residues. Trimming cost V 6 bases and J 8 bases, with 22 bases left between them. This CDR3 reads CASRIWGLDVGGYTF. The CDR3 coding sequence is TGTGCCAGTAGGATATGGGGACTAGACGTAGGAGGCTACACCTTC.

The V gene is TRBV5-4, the J gene TRBJ2-7; 7 nucleotides line up with TRBD1. CDR1 is SGHNT and CDR2 is YYREEE in the germline V gene (reference sequence). This CDR3 has 15 amino acids. Germline trimming cut 5 bases from V and 1 base from J; bases unmatched to any gene: 9. CDR3: CASRSGQDASYEQYF. In DNA form, the CDR3 reads TGTGCCAGCAGAAGCGGACAGGATGCATCCTACGAGCAGTACTTC.

V gene TRBV20-1 combines with J gene TRBJ2-3, with D tentatively TRBD2 (5 bases). The V gene's germline CDR1 is DFQATT and CDR2 SNEGSKA (reference sequence). V dropped 6 bases and J dropped 5 bases, with 9 bases sitting between them. The CDR3 runs to 11 residues. The CDR3 coding sequence is TGCAGTGCCCCCGGGGTAGATACGCAGTATTTT. This codes for CSAPGVDTQYF.

V is TRBV5-1 and J is TRBJ1-2; 12 bases are shared with TRBD1. Germline trimming cut 4 bases from V and 1 base from J; bases unmatched to any gene: 14. Germline V gene data show CDR1 as SGHRS and CDR2 as YFSETQ. This CDR3 has 19 amino acids. CDR3 in amino acids: CASSLPRGTGGSINYGYTF. In nucleotides, the CDR3 is TGCGCCAGCAGCCTGCCCCGAGGGACAGGGGGCTCGATTAACTATGGCTACACCTTC.

The chain carries TRBV19 and TRBJ2-6; TRBD1 agrees at 7 bases. This CDR3 has 17 amino acids. From germline, CDR1 is LNHDA and CDR2 SQIVND (reference sequence). Trimming cost V 7 bases and J 0 bases; bases outside gene matches: 9. Written as DNA, the CDR3 is TGTGCCAGTACCCGGGACAGAAGTAGCTCTGGGGCCAACGTCCTGACTTTC. It encodes CASTRDRSSSGANVLTF.

The rearrangement links TRBV18 to TRBJ1-5; TRBD1 aligns across 7 bases. The CDR3 consists of 14 residues. Trimming removed 5 bases from V and 2 bases from J; junction bases left unmatched: 3. CDR1 and CDR2 from the germline V gene are KGHSH and LQKENI. The CDR3 DNA sequence: TGTGCCAGCTCAAAAGGGACAGGCAATCAGCCCCAGCATTTT. Its protein is CASSKGTGNQPQHF.

V gene TRBV27 combines with J gene TRBJ1-1; the match to TRBD1 covers 8 bases. CDR1 and CDR2 (germline): MNHEY, SMNVEV (reference sequence). CDR3 length equals 12 residues. Trimming removed 8 bases from V and 5 bases from J; junction bases left unmatched: 4. CDR3 DNA: TGTGCCAGCTGGACAGGGTGGACTGAAGCTTTCTTT. Protein sequence: CASWTGWTEAFF.

The chain has TRBV19 and TRBJ1-2, with 7 bases aligning to TRBD1. The CDR3 is 13 amino acids. The V gene's germline CDR1 is LNHDA and CDR2 SQIVND (reference sequence). The J segment lost 2 bases and the V segment lost 6 bases, leaving 3 bases of the junction unmatched. CDR3 DNA sequence: TGTGCCAGTAGGGGGACAGCCAACTATGGCTACACCTTC. Its protein product is CASRGTANYGYTF.

Points on this clone: Additional DNA sequences in this sample encode the identical CDR3. The chain joins TRBV29-1 to TRBJ2-2, with a tentative D call TRBD2 (5 bases). The ends were cut back, 1 base at V and 6 bases at J, with 9 bases in the middle. Germline CDR1 and CDR2: SQVTM and ANQGSEA. The CDR3 spans 13 residues. CDR3 nucleotide sequence: TGCAGCGTTGAAGGGGAGTTGCCCGGGGAGCTGTTTTTT. Its translation is CSVEGELPGELFF.

By sample share, this clone is medium-sized. The chain has TRBV19 and TRBJ1-6; D not certain. CDR3 length: 15 residues. The V gene's germline CDR1 is LNHDA and CDR2 SQIVND (reference sequence). Trimming removed 8 bases at V and 0 bases at J, with 11 bases between. In nucleotides, the CDR3 is TGTGCCAGTGTCGAGAGGAGCTCCTATAATTCACCCCTCCACTTT. This codes for CASVERSSYNSPLHF.

This sequence joins TRBV25-1 and TRBJ2-5; TRBD2 agrees at 9 bases. Trimming at V came to 4 bases and at J to 5 bases, leaving 5 bases not matched to a gene. Germline V gene sequence: CDR1 MGHDK, CDR2 SYGVNS. This CDR3 contains 14 residues. As DNA, the CDR3 is TGTGCCAGCAGTGCTGCGGGGGGGTACGAGACCCAGTACTTC. This translates into CASSAAGGYETQYF.

The chain is built from TRBV19 and TRBJ1-5; TRBD1 is a possible D gene (6 bases). The CDR3 sequence is 17 residues long. The V end lost 3 bases, the J end lost 0 bases, and 15 bases lay between the germline ends. The V gene's germline CDR1 is LNHDA and CDR2 SQIVND (reference sequence). The CDR3 sequence: CASSIGRGAYSNQPQHF. CDR3 coding DNA: TGTGCCAGTAGTATCGGCAGGGGCGCATATAGCAATCAGCCCCAGCATTTT. Full variable domain (remainder filled in from reference TRBV19 and TRBJ1-5): DGGITQSPKYLFRKEGQNVTLSCEQNLNHDAMYWYRQDPGQGLRLIYYSQIVNDFQKGDIAEGYSVSREKKESFPLTVTSAQKNPTAFYLCASSIGRGAYSNQPQHFGDGTRLSIL.

The J gene is TRBJ1-5, the V gene TRBV28, with a weak D call TRBD1 (6 bases). The length of the CDR3 is 12 residues. The germline V gene encodes CDR1 MDHEN and CDR2 SYDVKM. Trimming stripped 6 bases from V and 11 bases from J, with 14 bases between. CDR3: CASSDLDRTQHF. CDR3 DNA: TGTGCCAGCAGCGACCTCGACAGGACCCAGCATTTT.